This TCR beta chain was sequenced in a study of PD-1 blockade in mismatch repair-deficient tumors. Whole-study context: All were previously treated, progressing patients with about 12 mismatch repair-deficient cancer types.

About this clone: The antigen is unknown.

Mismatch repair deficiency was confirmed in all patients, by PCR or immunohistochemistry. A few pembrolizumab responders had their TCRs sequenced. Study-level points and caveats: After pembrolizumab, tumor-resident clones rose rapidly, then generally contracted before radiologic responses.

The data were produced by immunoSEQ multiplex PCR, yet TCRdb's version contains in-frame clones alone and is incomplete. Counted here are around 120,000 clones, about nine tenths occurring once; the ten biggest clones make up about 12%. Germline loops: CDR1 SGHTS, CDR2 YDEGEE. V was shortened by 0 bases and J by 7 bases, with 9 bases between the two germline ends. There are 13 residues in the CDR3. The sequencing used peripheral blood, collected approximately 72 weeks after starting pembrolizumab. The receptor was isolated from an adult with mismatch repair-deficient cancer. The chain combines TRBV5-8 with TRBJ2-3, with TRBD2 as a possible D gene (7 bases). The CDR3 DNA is TGTGCCAGCAGCTTGGAGGGGGGGCATACGCAGTATTTT. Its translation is CASSLEGGHTQYF.